This entry lists 31 T cell receptor beta chains sequenced from one sample in a study of blood T cell repertoires in COVID-19. Repertoires were generated with immunoSEQ multiplex PCR, while TCRdb's copy carries only in-frame clones and drops some. The data hold some 94,000 clones, with around nine tenths observed a single time. Specimen: peripheral blood. The receptor set was obtained from a human donor in a cohort sampled during active COVID-19.

V is TRBV3-1 (or the pseudogene TRBV3-2) and J is TRBJ2-3, with TRBD1 as a possible D gene (5 bases). Germline CDR1 is LGHDT and CDR2 is YNNKEL (reference sequence). This CDR3 has 16 residues. The V gene lost 3 bases and the J gene lost 0 bases, with 13 bases spanning the gap. CDR3 DNA sequence: TGTGCCAGCAGCCACTGGGGCAGTTCTAGCACAGATACGCAGTATTTT. This gives the protein CASSHWGSSSTDTQYF.

This chain joins TRBV7-2 and TRBJ1-6; D perhaps matches TRBD1 (5 bases). In germline, CDR1 is SGHTA, CDR2 FQGNSA. This CDR3 has 15 amino acids. The V gene lost 2 bases and the J gene lost 7 bases, with 12 bases spanning the gap. The CDR3: CASSLRQGGNSPLHF. The CDR3 nucleotides are TGTGCCAGCAGCTTACGGCAGGGTGGGAATTCACCCCTCCACTTT.

This clone came up once. The V gene is TRBV7-8, the J gene TRBJ2-1; D not resolved. This CDR3 comprises 13 residues. Between the trimmed V and J ends, which lost 2 bases and 9 bases, there was a span of 11 bases. In germline, CDR1 is SGHVS, CDR2 FQNEAQ. CDR3: CASSLFSLAEQFF. CDR3 nucleotides: TGTGCCAGCAGCTTATTTTCTTTGGCTGAGCAGTTCTTC.

V usage is TRBV30 and J usage is TRBJ2-7; TRBD2 is a possible D gene (5 bases). Germline V gene data show CDR1 as GTSNPN and CDR2 as SVGIG (reference sequence). Trimming left V 3 bases short and J 6 bases short, with 18 bases between. The CDR3 has 14 amino acids. The CDR3 loop is CAWSPGLRPVEQYF. The DNA of the CDR3 is TGTGCCTGGAGCCCGGGATTGCGTCCGGTCGAGCAGTACTTC. Using reference TRBV30 and TRBJ2-7 for the parts outside the CDR3, the full variable domain is SQTIHQWPATLVQPVGSPLSLECTVEGTSNPNLYWYRQAAGRGLQLLFYSVGIGQISSEVPQNLSASRPQDRQFILSSKKLLLSDSGFYLCAWSPGLRPVEQYFGPGTRLTVT.

The CDR3 region has the DNA TGTGCCAGCAGCCAGTTTAGCGGCCAAGAGACCCAGTACTTC. It translates to CASSQFSGQETQYF. V is TRBV3-1 (or the pseudogene TRBV3-2) and J is TRBJ2-5, with D tentatively TRBD2 (6 bases). Trimming pared 3 bases from V and 1 base from J, leaving 9 bases between. This CDR3 is built from 14 residues. Germline loops: CDR1 LGHDT, CDR2 YNNKEL (reference sequence).

V is TRBV5-1 and J is TRBJ1-1, with a tentative D call TRBD1 (5 bases). CDR3 length: 16 residues. Germline CDR1 reads SGHRS; CDR2 reads YFSETQ. V was pared by 0 bases and J by 7 bases, with 19 bases between. The CDR3 loop is CASSLGSYGGLGEAFF. CDR3 DNA sequence: TGCGCCAGCAGCTTGGGGTCGTATGGGGGGTTGGGTGAAGCTTTCTTT.

The rearrangement links TRBV24-1 to TRBJ2-6; maybe TRBD2 (5 bases). Trimming removed 6 bases at V and 0 bases at J, with 20 bases between. This CDR3 has 19 amino acids. The germline V gene encodes CDR1 KGHDR and CDR2 SFDVKD. The chain's CDR3 is CATSKTTSELSSGANVLTF. In nucleotides, the CDR3 is TGTGCCACCAGTAAAACAACTAGTGAACTAAGCTCTGGGGCCAACGTCCTGACTTTC.

The CDR3 reads CASSQKLVGQGVTDTQYF. The CDR3 nucleotides are TGTGCCAGCAGCCAAAAGTTAGTCGGACAGGGGGTGACAGATACGCAGTATTTT. This chain links TRBV3-1 (or the pseudogene TRBV3-2) with TRBJ2-3; 10 nucleotides align to TRBD1. The V segment lost 2 bases and the J segment 3 bases; nucleotides outside the gene matches: 11. The CDR3 loop spans 18 amino acids. Germline V CDR1 and CDR2: LGHDT, YNNKEL (reference sequence).

The V gene is TRBV7-8, the J gene TRBJ2-1; 9 bases are shared with TRBD2. Germline V lookup: CDR1 SGHVS, CDR2 FQNEAQ. Trimming removed 2 bases from V and 5 bases from J; junction bases left unmatched: 4. The CDR3 runs to 15 residues. The CDR3 sequence is CASSLRRGGHNEQFF. For the CDR3, the DNA is TGTGCCAGCAGCTTAAGGCGGGGGGGCCACAATGAGCAGTTCTTC. Combining the CDR3 with reference TRBV7-8 and TRBJ2-1 gives the whole variable domain GAGVSQSPRYKVAKRGQDVALRCDPISGHVSLFWYQQALGQGPEFLTYFQNEAQLDKSGLPSDRFFAERPEGSVSTLKIQRTQQEDSAVYLCASSLRRGGHNEQFFGPGTRLTVL.

This clone has a handful of counts. This chain uses TRBV6-2 or TRBV6-3 with TRBJ2-7, with 11 bases matching TRBD2. The V and J ends lost 0 bases and 3 bases, in that order; junction bases with no gene match: 10. This CDR3 region has 18 residues. Germline CDR1 MNHEY, CDR2 SVGEGT. The CDR3 DNA reads TGTGCCAGCAGTTACTCGATAGTCCTAGCGGGAGGAAGCTACGAGCAGTACTTC. The encoded protein is CASSYSIVLAGGSYEQYF.

The chain uses TRBV7-2 and TRBJ2-4; a possible D gene is TRBD1 (6 bases). The CDR3 runs to 14 residues. Trimming took 4 bases from V and 1 from J, leaving 8 bases between them. Germline V lookup: CDR1 SGHTA, CDR2 FQGNSA. The CDR3 protein is CASSSGAAKNIQYF. The CDR3 DNA reads as TGTGCCAGCAGCTCAGGGGCGGCCAAAAACATTCAGTACTTC.

The V call is TRBV18, the J call TRBJ2-5, with D perhaps matching TRBD1 (5 bases). The CDR3 extends over 15 amino acids. V was pared by 2 bases and J by 1 base, with 11 bases between. Looked up from germline, CDR1 is KGHSH and CDR2 is LQKENI. The CDR3 DNA reads as TGTGCCAGCTCACCATACCAGGGATCCCAAGAGACCCAGTACTTC. It translates to CASSPYQGSQETQYF.

This clone is a singleton in its sample. The chain couples TRBV6-2 or TRBV6-3 to TRBJ2-7, with no clear D. Looked up from germline, CDR1 is MNHEY and CDR2 is SVGEGT. V dropped 5 bases and J dropped 6 bases, with 23 bases sitting between them. The CDR3 is 16 residues long. The CDR3, as DNA: TGTGCCAGCAGTCCCGGTAGAACCATGGAGAGGCCCGAGCAGTACTTC. This gives the protein CASSPGRTMERPEQYF.

This chain connects TRBV27 to TRBJ2-7; tentative D call: TRBD1 (6 bases). Looked up from germline, CDR1 is MNHEY and CDR2 is SMNVEV (reference sequence). The CDR3 sequence is 17 residues long. V gave up 5 bases and J gave up 1 base, with 21 bases separating them. CDR3 region: CASSPLPGEKGSYEQYF. CDR3 DNA: TGTGCCAGCAGTCCCCTCCCAGGGGAGAAGGGATCCTACGAGCAGTACTTC.

A single count supports this clone. The chain joins TRBV19 to TRBJ2-1; 9 nucleotides line up with TRBD1. CDR1 is LNHDA, CDR2 SQIVND, per germline (reference sequence). CDR3 length: 15 amino acids. Germline trimming cut 6 bases from V and 8 bases from J; bases unmatched to any gene: 11. The CDR3 DNA is TGTGCCAGTAGCCCCGGGACAGGGAAGGTCGATGAGCAGTTCTTC. Translating gives CASSPGTGKVDEQFF.

This rearrangement joins TRBV18 to TRBJ1-6; D is possibly TRBD1 (6 bases). This CDR3 region has 15 residues. The germline V gene has CDR1 KGHSH and CDR2 LQKENI. Between the trimmed V and J ends, which lost 4 bases and 8 bases, there was a span of 15 bases. This chain's CDR3 is CASSLRQDVYSPLHF. CDR3 nucleotide sequence: TGTGCCAGCTCACTTAGACAGGATGTGTATTCACCCCTCCACTTT.

The V and J genes are TRBV2 and TRBJ2-1; 7 nucleotides align to TRBD1. This CDR3 spans 15 amino acids. Germline loops: CDR1 SNHLY, CDR2 FYNNEI. V shed 6 bases, J shed 4 bases, and the junction held 9 bases outside the gene matches. The chain's CDR3 is CASRRTGQTYNEQFF. DNA for the CDR3: TGTGCCAGCAGGAGGACGGGACAGACTTACAATGAGCAGTTCTTC.

The rearrangement joins TRBV27 to TRBJ2-3; D uncertain. The length of the CDR3 is 13 residues. V lost 6 bases and J 0 bases, leaving 7 bases between the germline ends. Germline-derived CDR1 and CDR2 are MNHEY and SMNVEV (reference sequence). Written as DNA, the CDR3 is TGTGCCAGCAGAAAGCCAAGCACAGATACGCAGTATTTT. Its translation is CASRKPSTDTQYF.

The chain recombines TRBV28 with TRBJ1-2; D gene uncertain. The CDR3 sequence is 13 residues long. Germline V lookup: CDR1 MDHEN, CDR2 SYDVKM. Trimming shortened V by 2 bases and J by 3 bases, and 7 bases separated the two germline ends. CDR3 loop: CASSLSSHYGYTF. The CDR3 coding sequence is TGTGCCAGCAGTTTAAGTAGCCACTATGGCTACACCTTC.

The CDR3 is CASSQDLSFNTEAFF. The CDR3 DNA reads TGTGCCAGCAGCCAAGATCTAAGTTTTAACACTGAAGCTTTCTTT. The chain recombines TRBV3-1 (or the pseudogene TRBV3-2) with TRBJ1-1; no clear D. V was pared by 0 bases and J by 2 bases, with 10 bases between. The CDR3 runs 15 residues. In germline, CDR1 is LGHDT, CDR2 YNNKEL (reference sequence).

The chain recombines TRBV5-1 with TRBJ2-5, with 9 bases matching TRBD2. This CDR3 contains 15 residues. The V segment lost 4 bases and the J segment 5 bases; nucleotides outside the gene matches: 9. CDR1 SGHRS and CDR2 YFSETQ come from the germline V gene. CDR3 sequence (DNA): TGCGCCAGCAGCATACCGACTAGCGGATACGAGACCCAGTACTTC. Translation gives CASSIPTSGYETQYF.

The V and J genes are TRBV28 and TRBJ2-6; D perhaps matches TRBD1 (6 bases). Trimming took off 5 bases at V and 0 bases at J, with 11 bases between the two ends. Germline values: CDR1 MDHEN, CDR2 SYDVKM. This CDR3 comprises 16 residues. The CDR3, as DNA: TGTGCCAGCAGTCTAGGACAGCCCTCTGGGGCCAACGTCCTGACTTTC. As protein: CASSLGQPSGANVLTF. The variable domain in full, completed from reference TRBV28 and TRBJ2-6, reads DVKVTQSSRYLVKRTGEKVFLECVQDMDHENMFWYRQDPGLGLRLIYFSYDVKMKEKGDIPEGYSVSREKKERFSLILESASTNQTSMYLCASSLGQPSGANVLTFGAGSRLTVL.

The gene calls are TRBV7-2 and TRBJ2-7, with 7 nucleotides matching TRBD1. The V segment lost 5 bases and the J segment 2 bases; nucleotides outside the gene matches: 6. Germline-derived CDR1 and CDR2 are SGHTA and FQGNSA. CDR3 length equals 14 residues. CDR3 amino acids: CASSPWTGPYEQYF. The CDR3 DNA sequence: TGTGCCAGCAGCCCCTGGACAGGCCCCTACGAGCAGTACTTC.

The chain links TRBV5-4 to TRBJ2-2; 8 bases map to TRBD1. Germline loops: CDR1 SGHNT, CDR2 YYREEE (reference sequence). V dropped 1 base and J dropped 4; count of bases not matched to a gene: 3. CDR3 length equals 15 residues. The CDR3 reads CASSLRQGTTGELFF. The CDR3 DNA follows: TGTGCCAGCAGCTTGAGACAGGGGACCACCGGGGAGCTGTTTTTT.

The sample holds one count of this clone. This chain joins TRBV18 and TRBJ2-7, with TRBD2 matching 9 bases. CDR3 size: 15 residues. Trimming at V came to 5 bases and at J to 0 bases, leaving 5 bases not matched to a gene. Germline values: CDR1 KGHSH, CDR2 LQKENI. CDR3 sequence reads: CASSSGLASSYEQYF. The CDR3 coding sequence is TGTGCCAGCTCATCGGGACTAGCCTCCTCCTACGAGCAGTACTTC.

The rearrangement joins TRBV21-1 to TRBJ1-2; TRBD1, the table's D call, lacks a check against the DNA. TRBV21-1 is an annotated pseudogene. This CDR3 is built from 14 residues. CDR3 in amino acids: CASSTGVWDYGYTF. Written as DNA, the CDR3 is TGTGCCAGCAGCACAGGGGTCTGGGACTATGGCTACACCTTC.

This chain uses TRBV29-1 with TRBJ2-5, with D maybe TRBD1 (5 bases). The CDR3 spans 15 residues. Trimming left V 4 bases short and J 2 bases short, with 17 bases between. Germline CDR1 reads SQVTM; CDR2 reads ANQGSEA. This CDR3 reads CSVGRAGAIQETQYF. DNA of the CDR3: TGCAGCGTTGGCAGGGCAGGCGCTATACAAGAGACCCAGTACTTC.

The J gene is TRBJ2-5, the V gene TRBV24-1; 8 positions agree with TRBD2. Germline CDR1 reads KGHDR; CDR2 reads SFDVKD. Germline trimming cut 12 bases from V and 7 bases from J; bases unmatched to any gene: 6. The CDR3 contains 11 residues. The CDR3 DNA is TGTGCCGCGGGGGGCCCAAGGACCCAGTACTTC. Amino acids: CAAGGPRTQYF.

A few counts support this clone. This chain uses TRBV11-1 with TRBJ2-1, with D possibly matching TRBD1 (6 bases). The V end was cut by 3 bases, the J end by 1 base, with 10 bases between. The CDR3 loop spans 15 amino acids. Germline V lookup: CDR1 SGHAT, CDR2 FQDESV (reference sequence). For the CDR3, the DNA is TGTGCCAGCAGCTTGTTACAGGGATCCTACAATGAGCAGTTCTTC. It yields the protein CASSLLQGSYNEQFF.

The chain combines TRBV28 with TRBJ2-7; D is possibly TRBD1 (6 bases). The CDR3 length is 14 residues. The germline V gene encodes CDR1 MDHEN and CDR2 SYDVKM. V lost 7 bases, J lost 3 bases, and 16 bases lay in between. The CDR3 spells CASTHQGKFYEQYF. For the CDR3, the DNA is TGTGCCAGCACCCATCAGGGGAAGTTCTACGAGCAGTACTTC.

This clone occurred once. The rearrangement links TRBV5-1 to TRBJ2-2; tentatively, D is TRBD2 (6 bases). This CDR3 has 15 amino acids. The germline CDR1 and CDR2 sequences are SGHRS and YFSETQ. The V gene lost 5 bases and the J gene lost 0 bases, with 11 bases spanning the gap. As DNA, the CDR3 is TGCGCCAGCAGGGGGACTGCCTCGAACACCGGGGAGCTGTTTTTT. Its protein is CASRGTASNTGELFF.